Listed below are T cell receptor beta chains from one sample, sequenced in a study of T cells expressing NK-cell markers. TCRdb re-called the 5' RACE reads; every CDR3 protein appears as one record, without DNA. This sample's table has 350,000 to 450,000 distinct CDR3 sequences. The sample taken for sequencing was blood T cells: a sorted CD56 or NKG2C T cell subset, CD4+ or CD8+ T cells, or bulk PBMC T cells (not recorded which). Receptor source: a man aged 18 to 70 in good health. Each CDR3 is given with its conserved first and last residue.

>TRBV14|TRBJ1-2
CASSPWTGVSYGYTF
>TRBV6-5|TRBJ2-2
CASSYSRGSGGANTGELFF
>TRBV2|TRBJ2-3
CASRGERTGGGDTQYF
>TRBV20-1|TRBJ2-6
CSAQRSSGANVLTF
>TRBV6-1|TRBJ1-6
CASSEYYGMNNSPLHF
>TRBV28|TRBJ2-3
CALSASYSTDTQYF
>TRBV2|TRBJ2-5
CASSEGASGGQETQYF
>TRBV20-1|TRBJ1-3
CSASGRGAAGNTIYF
>TRBV28|TRBJ2-3
CASLWRGAIDTQYF
>TRBV2|TRBJ2-7
CASHRWGLYEQYF
>TRBV27|TRBJ2-7
CASSRTVGPQYF
>TRBV24-1|TRBJ2-5
CATSGSGWQETQYF
>TRBV20-1|TRBJ2-1
CSAPQGALGNEQFF
>TRBV4-1|TRBJ2-2
CASRQTHSGGTGELFF
>TRBV7-6|TRBJ2-2
CASSLGQINGGELFF
>TRBV6-5|TRBJ2-1
CASSYSGGGALEQFF
>TRBV7-9|TRBJ1-1
CASSPRSREAFF
>TRBV5-1|TRBJ2-2
CASSFVSGRELFF
>TRBV29-1|TRBJ2-3
CSVETQPPLGDTQYF
>TRBV12-3/TRBV12-4|TRBJ2-7
CASRPGLAGGPLEQYF
>TRBV10-3|TRBJ1-1
CAIRAGPPEGTEAFF
>TRBV20-1|TRBJ2-7
CSAQSGGLGYEQYF
>TRBV24-1|TRBJ1-6
CATSPTGRPYSYNSPLHF
>TRBV13|TRBJ1-6
CASSLPTGGNSPLHF
>TRBV12-3/TRBV12-4|TRBJ2-7
CASSLRLPGDEQYF
>TRBV11-3|TRBJ2-1
CASSQGLAGGGYNEQFF
>TRBV6-2/TRBV6-3|TRBJ1-6
CASSYNDFNSPLHF
>TRBV2|TRBJ2-5
CASRDRGTGETQYF
>TRBV15|TRBJ2-7
CATSPTDRKYEQYF
>TRBV4-1|TRBJ2-2
CASSPRMSGELFF
>TRBV12-3/TRBV12-4|TRBJ1-6
CASSRDRGNSPLHF
>TRBV19|TRBJ2-1
CASSLGGLGYNEQFF
>TRBV20-1|TRBJ2-7
CSAVLQGREQYF
>TRBV11-2|TRBJ2-5
CASSSRPVSFETQYF
>TRBV4-2|TRBJ1-1
CASSGAGATEAFF
>TRBV14|TRBJ2-5
CASSQGPPPKTQYF
>TRBV28|TRBJ2-7
CASSRKTGWEQYF
>TRBV7-8|TRBJ2-7
CASSSSGQGYYEQYF
>TRBV19|TRBJ2-3
CASSIRLASMNTQYF
>TRBV5-1|TRBJ2-2
CASRNLTGPTSGELFF
>TRBV6-5|TRBJ2-3
CASSYTSSGDATDTQYF
>TRBV6-4|TRBJ2-1
CASSPGNNEQFF